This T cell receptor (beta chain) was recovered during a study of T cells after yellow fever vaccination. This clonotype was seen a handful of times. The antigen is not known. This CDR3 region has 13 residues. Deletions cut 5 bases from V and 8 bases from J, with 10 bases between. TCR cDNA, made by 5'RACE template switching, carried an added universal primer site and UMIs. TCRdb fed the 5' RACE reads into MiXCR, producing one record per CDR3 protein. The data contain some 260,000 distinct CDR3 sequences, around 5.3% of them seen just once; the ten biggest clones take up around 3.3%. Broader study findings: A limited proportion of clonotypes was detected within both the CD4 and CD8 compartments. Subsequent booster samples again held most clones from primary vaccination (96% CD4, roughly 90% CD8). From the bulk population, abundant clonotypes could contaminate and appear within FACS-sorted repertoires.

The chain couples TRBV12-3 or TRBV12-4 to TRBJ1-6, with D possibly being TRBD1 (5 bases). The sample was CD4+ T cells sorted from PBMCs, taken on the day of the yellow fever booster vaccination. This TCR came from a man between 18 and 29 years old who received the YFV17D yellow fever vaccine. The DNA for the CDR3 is TGTGCCAGCAGTACGCGGGGACATTCACCCCTCCACTTT. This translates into CASSTRGHSPLHF.